The 9 T cell receptor beta chains in this list originate from one sample, sequenced in a study of blood T cell repertoires in COVID-19. Generated by immunoSEQ multiplex PCR, the TCRdb table keeps only in-frame clones and is missing some. The repertoire includes over 150,000 clones, roughly 94% of them detected once, and 0.6% to 0.8% sits in the top ten. Specimen: peripheral blood. The receptors originated from a man aged 25 to 40 with COVID-19, enrolled during active disease.

This chain joins TRBV3-1 (or the pseudogene TRBV3-2) and TRBJ2-2; a weak D match, TRBD2 (5 bases). Trimming shortened V by 4 bases and J by 1 base, and 13 bases separated the two germline ends. Looked up from germline, CDR1 is LGHDT and CDR2 is YNNKEL (reference sequence). This CDR3 is 16 amino acids long. CDR3: CASSPRAGLNTGELFF. CDR3 coding DNA: TGTGCCAGCAGCCCCCGGGCAGGACTGAACACCGGGGAGCTGTTTTTT.

Remarks on this clone: This same CDR3 is encoded by further DNA sequences in the sample. This rearrangement joins TRBV5-1 to TRBJ2-1, with D perhaps matching TRBD1 (6 bases). V shed 0 bases and J shed 10 bases, with 11 bases lying between them. CDR3 size: 13 residues. CDR1 and CDR2 (germline): SGHRS, YFSETQ. The CDR3 sequence: CASSLDRVNEQFF. CDR3 DNA: TGCGCCAGCAGCTTGGACAGGGTCAACGAGCAGTTCTTC. The whole variable domain, filled in from reference TRBV5-1 and TRBJ2-1, reads KAGVTQTPRYLIKTRGQQVTLSCSPISGHRSVSWYQQTPGQGLQFLFEYFSETQRNKGNFPGRFSGRQFSNSRSEMNVSTLELGDSALYLCASSLDRVNEQFFGPGTRLTVL.

The gene calls are TRBV2 and TRBJ2-7; TRBD1 matches 10 bases. CDR1 and CDR2 (germline): SNHLY, FYNNEI. Trimming at V came to 2 bases and at J to 2 bases, leaving 6 bases not matched to a gene. CDR3 length equals 16 residues. The CDR3 is CASSEYGGQGAYEQYF. The DNA of the CDR3 is TGTGCCAGCAGTGAATATGGAGGACAGGGGGCCTACGAGCAGTACTTC.

The chain has TRBV9 and TRBJ1-1, with 9 nucleotides matching TRBD1. The CDR3 loop spans 16 amino acids. With 3 bases clipped from V and 1 base from J, the junction kept 7 bases outside the gene matches. CDR1 is SGDLS and CDR2 is YYNGEE in the germline V gene. The CDR3 nucleotides are TGTGCCAGCAGCGGCACAGGGGGCGTAAGGAACACTGAAGCTTTCTTT. Translation gives CASSGTGGVRNTEAFF.

Comment on this clone: This sample also contains other DNA sequences that code for the same CDR3. The gene calls are TRBV29-1 and TRBJ1-5; TRBD1 agrees at 8 bases. Germline CDR1 SQVTM, CDR2 ANQGSEA. V lost 6 bases and J lost 4; bases outside the gene matches: 2. CDR3 size: 12 residues. CDR3 coding DNA: TGCAGCGTCGGACAGGGTAATCAGCCCCAGCATTTT. It specifies CSVGQGNQPQHF.

The rearrangement links TRBV5-1 to TRBJ1-1, with 7 positions matching TRBD1. Trimming took 0 bases from V and 2 from J; bases not matched to a gene: 10. Looked up from germline, CDR1 is SGHRS and CDR2 is YFSETQ. This CDR3 region has 17 residues. CDR3 nucleotides: TGCGCCAGCAGCTTGGAGGGGAGGACAGGACCAAACACTGAAGCTTTCTTT. Translating it yields CASSLEGRTGPNTEAFF.

The genes are TRBV6-2 or TRBV6-3 and TRBJ2-7; possible D gene TRBD1, 5 bases. The germline V and J ends were trimmed by 3 bases and 7 bases, with 10 bases remaining between them. This CDR3 comprises 12 residues. Germline CDR1 MNHEY, CDR2 SVGEGT. The CDR3 protein is CASSYGAWEQYF. In nucleotides, the CDR3 is TGTGCCAGCAGTTATGGGGCTTGGGAGCAGTACTTC.

V is TRBV18 and J is TRBJ1-2; 8 nucleotides agree with TRBD1. CDR1 and CDR2 from the germline V gene are KGHSH and LQKENI. J was trimmed by 7 bases and V by 3 bases; bases with no gene match: 4. CDR3 length: 13 residues. The CDR3 region is CASSPARGLGYTF. DNA for the CDR3: TGTGCCAGCTCACCGGCCAGGGGGCTTGGCTACACCTTC. The variable domain in full, completed from reference TRBV18 and TRBJ1-2, reads NAGVMQNPRHLVRRRGQEARLRCSPMKGHSHVYWYRQLPEEGLKFMVYLQKENIIDESGMPKERFSAEFPKEGPSILRIQQVVRGDSAAYFCASSPARGLGYTFGSGTRLTVV.

The chain is built from TRBV18 and TRBJ2-2, with TRBD2 matching 12 bases. Germline trimming cut 2 bases from V and 2 bases from J; bases unmatched to any gene: 6. Germline V gene lookup returns CDR1 KGHSH and CDR2 LQKENI. This CDR3 comprises 18 residues. The CDR3 sequence is CASSPIGTSGLNTGELFF. DNA for the CDR3: TGTGCCAGCTCACCAATCGGGACTAGCGGGCTAAACACCGGGGAGCTGTTTTTT.